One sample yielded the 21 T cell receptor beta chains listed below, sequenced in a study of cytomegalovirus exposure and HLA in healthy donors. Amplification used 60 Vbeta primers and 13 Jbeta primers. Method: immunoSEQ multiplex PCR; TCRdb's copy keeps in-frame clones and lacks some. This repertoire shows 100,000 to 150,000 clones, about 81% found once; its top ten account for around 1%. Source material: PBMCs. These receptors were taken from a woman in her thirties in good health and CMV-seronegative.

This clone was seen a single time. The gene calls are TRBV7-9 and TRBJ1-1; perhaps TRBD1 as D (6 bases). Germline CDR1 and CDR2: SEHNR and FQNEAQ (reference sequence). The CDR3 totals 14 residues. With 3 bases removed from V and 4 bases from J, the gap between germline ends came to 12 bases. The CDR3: CASSFQGTGTEAFF. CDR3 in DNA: TGTGCCAGCAGCTTTCAGGGGACGGGCACTGAAGCTTTCTTT.

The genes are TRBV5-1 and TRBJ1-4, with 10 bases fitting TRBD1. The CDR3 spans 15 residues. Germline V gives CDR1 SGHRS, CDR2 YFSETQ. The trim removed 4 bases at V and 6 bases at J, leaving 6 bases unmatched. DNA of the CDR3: TGCGCCAGCAGCCGCAGGACAGGGGGTGATGAAAAACTGTTTTTT. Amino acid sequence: CASSRRTGGDEKLFF.

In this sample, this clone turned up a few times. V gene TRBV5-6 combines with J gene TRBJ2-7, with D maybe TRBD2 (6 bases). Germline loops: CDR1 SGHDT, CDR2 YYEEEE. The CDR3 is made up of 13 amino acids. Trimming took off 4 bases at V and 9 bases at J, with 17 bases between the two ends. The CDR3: CASSATRSRVQYF. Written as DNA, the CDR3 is TGTGCCAGCAGCGCGACTAGGTCGCGAGTGCAGTACTTC.

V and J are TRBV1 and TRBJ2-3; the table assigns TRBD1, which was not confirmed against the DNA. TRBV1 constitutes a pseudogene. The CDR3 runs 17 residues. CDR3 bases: TGCACCAGCAGCCAAGCTAACAAGACAGCCACCACAGATACGCAGTATTTT. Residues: CTSSQANKTATTDTQYF.

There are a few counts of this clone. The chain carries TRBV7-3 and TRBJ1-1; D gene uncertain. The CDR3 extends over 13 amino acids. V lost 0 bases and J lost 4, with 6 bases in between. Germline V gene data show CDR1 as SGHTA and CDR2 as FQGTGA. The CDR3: CASSLTRGTEAFF. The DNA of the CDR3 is TGTGCCAGCAGCTTAACCCGGGGCACTGAAGCTTTCTTT.

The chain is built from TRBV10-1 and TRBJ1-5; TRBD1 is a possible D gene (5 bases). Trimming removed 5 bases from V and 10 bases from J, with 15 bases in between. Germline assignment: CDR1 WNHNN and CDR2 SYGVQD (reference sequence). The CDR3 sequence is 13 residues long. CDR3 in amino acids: CASSRSRGDPQHF. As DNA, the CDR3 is TGCGCCAGCAGTAGATCGCGGGGGGATCCCCAGCATTTT.

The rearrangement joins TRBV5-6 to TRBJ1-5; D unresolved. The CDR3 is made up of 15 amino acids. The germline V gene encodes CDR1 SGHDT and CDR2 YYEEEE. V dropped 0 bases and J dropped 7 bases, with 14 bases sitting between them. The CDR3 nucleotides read TGTGCCAGCAGCTTGGGTAGCGGAAGGGTACAGCCCCAGCATTTT. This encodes CASSLGSGRVQPQHF.

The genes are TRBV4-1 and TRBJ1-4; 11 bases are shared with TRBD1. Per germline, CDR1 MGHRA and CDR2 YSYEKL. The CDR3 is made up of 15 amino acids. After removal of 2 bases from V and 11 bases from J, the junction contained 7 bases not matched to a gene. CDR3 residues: CASSQPGTGGGKLFF. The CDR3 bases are TGCGCCAGCAGCCAACCCGGGACAGGGGGGGGGAAACTGTTTTTT.

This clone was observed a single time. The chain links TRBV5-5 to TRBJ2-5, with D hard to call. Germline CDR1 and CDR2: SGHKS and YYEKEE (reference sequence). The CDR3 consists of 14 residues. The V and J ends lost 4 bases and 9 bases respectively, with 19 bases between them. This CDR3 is CASSPVEPGRAQYF. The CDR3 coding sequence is TGTGCCAGCAGCCCGGTAGAACCGGGTCGAGCCCAGTACTTC.

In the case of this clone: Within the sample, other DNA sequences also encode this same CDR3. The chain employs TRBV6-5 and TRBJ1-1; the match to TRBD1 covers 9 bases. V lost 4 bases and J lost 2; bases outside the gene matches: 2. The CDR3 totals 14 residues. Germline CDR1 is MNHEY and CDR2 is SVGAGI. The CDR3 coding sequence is TGTGCCAGCAGTTCGACAGGGGGTAACACTGAAGCTTTCTTT. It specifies CASSSTGGNTEAFF.

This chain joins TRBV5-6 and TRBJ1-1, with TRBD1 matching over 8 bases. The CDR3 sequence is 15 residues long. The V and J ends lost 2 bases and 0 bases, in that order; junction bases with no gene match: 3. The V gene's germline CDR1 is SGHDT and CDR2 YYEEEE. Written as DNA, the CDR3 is TGTGCCAGCAGCTTCAGGGGGCCGGTGAACACTGAAGCTTTCTTT. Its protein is CASSFRGPVNTEAFF.

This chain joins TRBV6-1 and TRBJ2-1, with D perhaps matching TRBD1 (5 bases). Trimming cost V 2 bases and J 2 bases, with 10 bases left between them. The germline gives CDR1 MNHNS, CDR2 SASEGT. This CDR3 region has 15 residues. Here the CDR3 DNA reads TGTGCCAGCAGTGAATACAGGAGACCCTACAATGAGCAGTTCTTC. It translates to CASSEYRRPYNEQFF.

The CDR3, as DNA: TGTGCCAGCAGAGAGGGTCGCGGGAACACTGAAGCTTTCTTT. This encodes CASREGRGNTEAFF. V is TRBV5-5 and J is TRBJ1-1; D gene uncertain. Germline loops: CDR1 SGHKS, CDR2 YYEKEE (reference sequence). The CDR3 loop spans 14 amino acids. V was trimmed by 5 bases and J by 1 base, leaving 12 bases between them. Looking up the rest from reference TRBV5-5 and TRBJ1-1 gives the full variable domain: DAGVTQSPTHLIKTRGQQVTLRCSPISGHKSVSWYQQVLGQGPQFIFQYYEKEERGRGNFPDRFSARQFPNYSSELNVNALLLGDSALYLCASREGRGNTEAFFGQGTRLTVV.

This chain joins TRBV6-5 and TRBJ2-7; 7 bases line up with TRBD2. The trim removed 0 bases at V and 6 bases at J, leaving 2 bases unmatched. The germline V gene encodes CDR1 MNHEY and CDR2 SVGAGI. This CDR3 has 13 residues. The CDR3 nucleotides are TGTGCCAGCAGTTACTCGGGCGGGAGCGAGCAGTACTTC. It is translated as CASSYSGGSEQYF.

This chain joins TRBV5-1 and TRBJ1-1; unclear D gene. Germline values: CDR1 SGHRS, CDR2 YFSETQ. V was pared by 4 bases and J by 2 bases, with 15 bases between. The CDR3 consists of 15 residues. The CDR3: CASSLGGSLNTEAFF. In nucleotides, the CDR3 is TGCGCCAGCAGCCTTGGCGGGTCGTTAAACACTGAAGCTTTCTTT.

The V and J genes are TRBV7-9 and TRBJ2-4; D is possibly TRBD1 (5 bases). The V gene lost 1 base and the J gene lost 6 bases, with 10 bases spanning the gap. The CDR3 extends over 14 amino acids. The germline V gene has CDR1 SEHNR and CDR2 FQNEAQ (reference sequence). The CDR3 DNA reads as TGTGCCAGCAGCTTAGGGACACAGAGAAACATTCAGTACTTC. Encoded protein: CASSLGTQRNIQYF.

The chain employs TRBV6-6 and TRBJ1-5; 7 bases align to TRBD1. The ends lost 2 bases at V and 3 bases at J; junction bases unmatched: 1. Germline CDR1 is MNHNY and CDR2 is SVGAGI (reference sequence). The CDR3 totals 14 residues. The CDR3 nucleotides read TGTGCCAGCAGTTACGGGACAGACAATCAGCCCCAGCATTTT. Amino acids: CASSYGTDNQPQHF.

The CDR3 reads CASSPTTGTSYEQYF. CDR3 coding DNA: TGTGCCAGCTCACCGACGACAGGGACCTCCTACGAGCAGTACTTC. The V and J genes are TRBV18 and TRBJ2-7, with 7 bases aligning to TRBD1. CDR1 and CDR2 (germline): KGHSH, LQKENI. V lost 3 bases and J lost 0; bases outside the gene matches: 5. This CDR3 contains 15 residues.

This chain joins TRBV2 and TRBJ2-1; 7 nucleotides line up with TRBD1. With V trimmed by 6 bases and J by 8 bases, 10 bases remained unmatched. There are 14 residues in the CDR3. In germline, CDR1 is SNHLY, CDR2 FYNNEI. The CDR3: CASRSAGGRDEQFF. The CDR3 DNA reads TGTGCCAGCAGGTCGGCAGGGGGTAGAGATGAGCAGTTCTTC.

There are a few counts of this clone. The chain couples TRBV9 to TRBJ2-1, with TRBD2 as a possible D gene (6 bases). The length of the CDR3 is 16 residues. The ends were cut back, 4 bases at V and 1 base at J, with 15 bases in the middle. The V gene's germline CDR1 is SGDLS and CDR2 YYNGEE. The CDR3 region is CASSLGGPRSYNEQFF. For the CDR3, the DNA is TGTGCCAGCAGCCTGGGGGGACCTCGGTCCTACAATGAGCAGTTCTTC.

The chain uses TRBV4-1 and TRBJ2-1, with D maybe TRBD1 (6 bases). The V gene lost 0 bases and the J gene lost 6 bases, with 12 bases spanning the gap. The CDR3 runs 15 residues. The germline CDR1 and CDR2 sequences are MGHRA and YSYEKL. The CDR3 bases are TGCGCCAGCAGCCAAGACTCCGGGACAATCAATGAGCAGTTCTTC. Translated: CASSQDSGTINEQFF.